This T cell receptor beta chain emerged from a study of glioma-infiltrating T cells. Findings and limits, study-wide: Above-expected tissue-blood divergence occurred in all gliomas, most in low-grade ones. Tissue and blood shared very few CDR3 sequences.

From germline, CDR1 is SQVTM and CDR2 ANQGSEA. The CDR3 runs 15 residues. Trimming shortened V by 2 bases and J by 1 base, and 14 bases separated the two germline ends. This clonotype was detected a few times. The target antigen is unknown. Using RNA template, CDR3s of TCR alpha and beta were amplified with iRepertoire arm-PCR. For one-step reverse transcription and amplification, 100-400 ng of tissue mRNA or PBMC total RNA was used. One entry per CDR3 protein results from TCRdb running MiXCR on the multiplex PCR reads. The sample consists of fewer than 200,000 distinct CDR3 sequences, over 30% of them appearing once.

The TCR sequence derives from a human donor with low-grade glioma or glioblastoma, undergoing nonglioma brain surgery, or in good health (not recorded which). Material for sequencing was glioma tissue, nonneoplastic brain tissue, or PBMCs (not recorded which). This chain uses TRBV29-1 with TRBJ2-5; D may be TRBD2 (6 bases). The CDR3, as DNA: TGCAGCGTTGAACGGCGGGACCGCCGCCAAGAGACCCAGTACTTC. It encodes CSVERRDRRQETQYF.